A selection of T cell receptor beta chains follows, all from one sample in a study of T cell responses to AZD1222 COVID-19 vaccine. TCRdb keeps only in-frame clones here, not all; method: immunoSEQ multiplex PCR. This sample carries about 180,000 clones, roughly 94% of them seen once, and the ten largest clones take roughly 1.7%. Sequencing was performed on peripheral blood, taken 28 days after the second AZD1222 dose. These receptors were collected from an adult who received the AZD1222 COVID-19 vaccine. Each CDR3 is given with its conserved first and last residue. Each record gives: D gene, clone size, J gene, V gene, CDR3 protein, CDR3 DNA. D genes are given only for firm matches. Only part of the rows carry a size: once, few, many, or a class if the clone is expanded.

>NA|NA|TRBJ2-7|TRBV27
CASSLARSYEQYF
TGTGCCAGCAGTTTAGCTAGATCCTACGAGCAGTACTTC
>NA|NA|TRBJ1-2|TRBV28
CASSLSQGYGYTF
TGTGCCAGCAGTTTATCGCAGGGCTATGGCTACACCTTC
>NA|NA|TRBJ1-4|TRBV12-3/TRBV12-4
CASSLSNNEKLFF
TGTGCCAGCAGTTTGAGCAATAATGAAAAACTGTTTTTT
>NA|NA|TRBJ2-7|TRBV28
CASSLHQDRRLYF
TGTGCCAGCAGTTTACACCAGGACAGAAGATTGTACTTC
>NA|NA|TRBJ2-3|TRBV6-4
CASSVTATDTQYF
TGTGCCAGCAGCGTGACCGCCACAGATACGCAGTATTTT
>NA|NA|TRBJ2-1|TRBV6-2/TRBV6-3
CASSYITNEQFF
TGTGCCAGCAGTTACATCACTAATGAGCAGTTCTTC
>NA|NA|TRBJ1-6|TRBV19
CATKVLGAEGNSPLHF
TGTGCCACCAAAGTACTGGGGGCTGAGGGTAATTCACCCCTCCACTTT
>NA|NA|TRBJ2-7|TRBV28
CASIGISYEQYF
TGTGCCAGCATCGGCATATCCTACGAGCAGTACTTC
>NA|NA|TRBJ1-2|TRBV15
CATSRLNPHLYGYTF
TGTGCCACCAGCAGATTAAATCCGCATTTGTATGGCTACACCTTC
>NA|NA|TRBJ2-5|TRBV7-2
CASSSGMGETQYF
TGTGCCAGCAGCTCCGGTATGGGGGAGACCCAGTACTTC
>TRBD1|NA|TRBJ1-2|TRBV11-1
CASSLTGGSDGYTF
TGTGCCAGCAGCCTAACAGGGGGCTCTGACGGCTACACCTTC
>TRBD2|NA|TRBJ2-1|TRBV5-8
CASSISRGVNEQFF
TGTGCCAGCAGCATAAGTCGGGGGGTTAATGAGCAGTTCTTC
>TRBD1|NA|TRBJ2-7|TRBV7-9
CASSLEAGTDSYEQYF
TGTGCCAGCAGCTTAGAGGCTGGGACAGATTCCTACGAGCAGTACTTC
>NA|NA|TRBJ1-5|TRBV23-1
CASSHGWAGLVIDSNQPQHF
TGCGCCAGCAGCCACGGTTGGGCGGGATTAGTAATCGATAGCAATCAGCCCCAGCATTTT
>NA|once|TRBJ1-1|TRBV11-3
CASSSAAGTEAFF
TGTGCCAGCAGCTCCGCGGCGGGCACTGAAGCTTTCTTT
>TRBD1|NA|TRBJ1-2|TRBV27
CASSSDRAYGYTF
TGTGCCAGCAGTTCGGACAGGGCCTATGGCTACACCTTC
>TRBD1|NA|TRBJ2-3|TRBV5-6
CASSPWTGEDTQYF
TGTGCCAGCAGCCCCTGGACAGGGGAAGATACGCAGTATTTT
>NA|NA|TRBJ2-7|TRBV6-2/TRBV6-3
CASSYGAESYEQYF
TGTGCCAGCAGTTACGGTGCAGAGTCCTACGAGCAGTACTTC
>NA|NA|TRBJ1-1|TRBV4-1
CASSQAGNLNTEAFF
TGCGCCAGCAGCCAAGCAGGGAATTTGAACACTGAAGCTTTCTTT
>NA|NA|TRBJ1-6|TRBV5-1
CASSPLESSYNSPLHF
TGCGCCAGCAGCCCCTTAGAGAGCTCCTATAATTCACCCCTCCACTTT
>NA|NA|TRBJ2-7|TRBV7-2
CASSRTTYEQYF
TGTGCCAGCAGCAGGACAACCTACGAGCAGTACTTC
>NA|NA|TRBJ1-1|TRBV7-9
CASSSPRTPLRTEAFF
TGTGCCAGCAGCTCACCCAGGACCCCGCTGAGAACTGAAGCTTTCTTT
>NA|NA|TRBJ1-1|TRBV4-3
CASSQTTGLDTEAFF
TGCGCCAGCAGCCAAACTACAGGGCTCGACACTGAAGCTTTCTTT
>TRBD2|NA|TRBJ2-1|TRBV9
CASSEMAGGYNEQFF
TGTGCCAGCAGCGAAATGGCGGGAGGGTACAATGAGCAGTTCTTC
>TRBD1|NA|TRBJ2-3|TRBV9
CASSVIGEGATDTQYF
TGTGCCAGCAGCGTCATCGGTGAGGGGGCGACAGATACGCAGTATTTT
>NA|NA|TRBJ2-5|TRBV3-1/TRBV3-2
CASSHFTGSKETQYF
TGTGCCAGCAGCCATTTCACCGGGAGTAAAGAGACCCAGTACTTC
>NA|NA|TRBJ2-3|TRBV7-3
CASSLTPGRRTTDTQYF
TGTGCCAGCAGCTTAACCCCGGGCAGGCGGACGACAGATACGCAGTATTTT
>TRBD2|NA|TRBJ2-7|TRBV14
CASSQNPGGEQYF
TGTGCCAGCAGCCAAAACCCGGGAGGCGAGCAGTACTTC
>NA|NA|TRBJ1-6|TRBV6-5
CASSLGNSPLHF
TGTGCCAGCAGTTTAGGAAATTCACCCCTCCACTTT
>NA|NA|TRBJ2-7|TRBV27
CASSSGTYYEQYF
TGTGCCAGCAGTTCGGGCACATACTACGAGCAGTACTTC
>TRBD1|once|TRBJ1-3|TRBV27
CASSPDRAGGNTIYF
TGTGCCAGCAGTCCTGACAGGGCAGGGGGAAACACCATATATTTT
>TRBD1|NA|TRBJ1-5|TRBV2
CASSRDRGQVGQPQHF
TGTGCCAGCAGCCGGGACAGGGGGCAGGTCGGGCAGCCCCAGCATTTT